These T cell receptor beta chains were read from a single sample in a study of radiation and T cells in renal cell carcinoma. TCRdb's table, derived via immunoSEQ multiplex PCR, lists solely in-frame clones and lacks some. Here the sample spans about 86,000 clones, around 81% being singletons. The material was blood, obtained from a patient whose treatment included radiotherapy and nephrectomy. The receptors come from a middle-aged man with renal cell carcinoma. CDR3s include the opening cysteine and the closing phenylalanine or tryptophan. The D gene is left open where the match is weak. Clone sizes are given selectively: once, few, many, or a class where the clone is expanded.

>TRBV9|TRBJ2-3|few|-
TGTGCCAGCAGCGTAGGGACGGATACTAGCACAGATACGCAGTATTTT
CASSVGTDTSTDTQYF
>TRBV2|TRBJ2-3|-|TRBD2
TGTGCCATCGGACTAGCGGGCGTCAGCACAGATACGCAGTATTTT
CAIGLAGVSTDTQYF
>TRBV7-3|TRBJ2-3|-|-
TGTGCCAGCAGCTTAAGTCCAGTGGGGGCGCAGTATTTT
CASSLSPVGAQYF
>TRBV19|TRBJ2-2|once|TRBD2
TGTGCCAGTCGACTAGCGACCGCGAACACCGGGGAGCTGTTTTTT
CASRLATANTGELFF
>TRBV19|TRBJ1-2|-|-
TGTGCCAGTAGTATTACCCTAACCTATGGCTACACCTTC
CASSITLTYGYTF
>TRBV4-2|TRBJ2-7|-|TRBD1
TGTGCCAGCAGCCAACAGAAGGGGGCGTACGAGCAGTACTTC
CASSQQKGAYEQYF
>TRBV5-1|TRBJ2-7|-|TRBD1
TGCGCCAGCAGCTCCGGGACAGGACTCTACGAGCAGTACTTC
CASSSGTGLYEQYF
>TRBV7-2|TRBJ2-3|-|-
TGTGCCAGCAGCGCTAAGCGTGCGGCAACTACCAAAGGGGATACGCAGTATTTT
CASSAKRAATTKGDTQYF
>TRBV6-1|TRBJ2-7|-|-
TGTGCCAGCAGTGGACCCGGGCCGATTAACCTCTCCTACGAGCAGTACTTC
CASSGPGPINLSYEQYF
>TRBV5-1|TRBJ2-7|-|-
TGCGCCAGCAGCTCGGAACCCGGACAGCCCTTCTCCTACGAGCAGTACTTC
CASSSEPGQPFSYEQYF
>TRBV11-3|TRBJ2-7|-|TRBD1
TGTGCCAGCAGCCGTTCGGGACAGGGCTCCGAGCAGTACTTC
CASSRSGQGSEQYF
>TRBV10-3|TRBJ2-1|-|TRBD1
TGTGCCACCGCCGGGACAGGGGATCGGAGCTCCTACAATGAGCAGTTCTTC
CATAGTGDRSSYNEQFF
>TRBV28|TRBJ1-2|-|-
TGTGCCAGCAGTTCCCCAGGAGCCCCGAGCTATGGCTACACCTTC
CASSSPGAPSYGYTF
>TRBV6-6|TRBJ1-1|-|TRBD1
TGTGCCAGCAGTGATCCAGGGGGCTTGGCCACTGAAGCTTTCTTT
CASSDPGGLATEAFF
>TRBV7-2|TRBJ2-7|-|-
TGTGCCAGCAGCGCTCCATCAGGGATGGAGCAGTACTTC
CASSAPSGMEQYF
>TRBV5-1|TRBJ1-6|-|-
TGCGCCAGCAGCTTGGCACCCGACAGTAATTCACCCCTCCACTTT
CASSLAPDSNSPLHF
>TRBV5-1|TRBJ2-7|-|-
TGCGCCAGCAGCTCGGACGGGCGCTACGAGCAGTACTTC
CASSSDGRYEQYF
>TRBV11-3|TRBJ2-7|-|-
TGTGCCAGCAGCTTGGGGATAGTCGGCGAGCAGTACTTC
CASSLGIVGEQYF
>TRBV10-2|TRBJ1-2|-|-
TGCGCCAGCAGTGATAGTCCAGACTATGGCTACACCTTC
CASSDSPDYGYTF
>TRBV15|TRBJ2-3|-|TRBD2
TGTGCCACCAGCAGTAGCGGGGGGACAGATACGCAGTATTTT
CATSSSGGTDTQYF
>TRBV4-2|TRBJ2-7|-|-
TGTGCCAGCAGCCAAGATCCTGAAAATAGCTTAGAGCAGTACTTC
CASSQDPENSLEQYF
>TRBV5-1|TRBJ1-1|-|TRBD1
TGCGCCAGCAGCTCTGCGCGGACAGGGGGACCAAACACTGAAGCTTTCTTT
CASSSARTGGPNTEAFF
>TRBV28|TRBJ2-7|-|TRBD2
TGTGCCAGCAGTTTAGGGGGGTCTAGCGGGACCTACGAGCAGTACTTC
CASSLGGSSGTYEQYF
>TRBV30|TRBJ2-7|-|-
TGTGCCTGGAGTTCCGGCCGCTACGAGCAGTACTTC
CAWSSGRYEQYF
>TRBV7-8|TRBJ1-2|-|TRBD1
TGTGCCAGCAGCTCGAGAACACAGGGGCTAGGCTATGGCTACACCTTC
CASSSRTQGLGYGYTF
>TRBV7-3|TRBJ2-1|few|-
TGTGCCAGCAGCCCCCGTGGGAACAATGAGCAGTTCTTC
CASSPRGNNEQFF
>TRBV28|TRBJ2-7|-|-
TGTGCCAGCAGGACGCAACTAGGGCTATCCTACGAGCAGTACTTC
CASRTQLGLSYEQYF
>TRBV18|TRBJ2-5|few|-
TGTGCCAGCTCCCCGGGGGACCAAGAGACCCAGTACTTC
CASSPGDQETQYF
>TRBV2|TRBJ2-5|-|-
TGTGCCAGAACCTGGCAAACTCAGGGGCAAGAGACCCAGTACTTC
CARTWQTQGQETQYF
>TRBV7-8|TRBJ1-1|few|-
TGTGCCAGCAGCTACCGCAGGACGGGGAACACTGAAGCTTTCTTT
CASSYRRTGNTEAFF
>TRBV18|TRBJ1-4|once|TRBD1
TGTGCCAGCTCACCGGACAGGGTGGAGGAAAAACTGTTTTTT
CASSPDRVEEKLFF
>TRBV5-4|TRBJ1-2|few|TRBD1
TGTGCCAGCAGCTGGAGGGACAGCTCCGGCTACACCTTC
CASSWRDSSGYTF
>TRBV6-6|TRBJ2-2|-|-
TGTGCCAGCAGTTACACGGGACAAACCGGGGAGCTGTTTTTT
CASSYTGQTGELFF
>TRBV7-2|TRBJ1-2|few|-
TGTGCCAGCAGCTTAGAATCCAATTGCACCTTC
CASSLESNCTF
>TRBV9|TRBJ1-6|-|TRBD1
TGTGCCAGCAGCGTAGGTGGTGGGACAGGCCCCTATAATTCACCCCTCCACTTT
CASSVGGGTGPYNSPLHF
>TRBV5-8|TRBJ2-1|once|TRBD1
TGTGCCAGCAGCCTCGACAGGGCTGGCTACAATGAGCAGTTCTTC
CASSLDRAGYNEQFF
>TRBV9|TRBJ2-1|-|TRBD1
TGTGCCAGCAGCGCCCGACAGGGGGCGATAGTTGAGCAGTTCTTC
CASSARQGAIVEQFF
>TRBV30|TRBJ1-4|-|-
TGTGCCTGGAGTGACCCCAGGGACACCCGACTTGAAAAACTGTTTTTT
CAWSDPRDTRLEKLFF
>TRBV30|TRBJ2-2|-|TRBD2
TGTGCCTGGAACGGACTAGCGGGAGTCAGCACCGGGGAGCTGTTTTTT
CAWNGLAGVSTGELFF
>TRBV5-4|TRBJ2-1|-|-
TGTGCCAGCAGCCCTTCCGAAGGCGATGAGCAGTTCTTC
CASSPSEGDEQFF
>TRBV15|TRBJ2-5|-|-
TGTGCCACCAGCCCTTTTCAGCCGGCCAACCAAGAGACCCAGTACTTC
CATSPFQPANQETQYF
>TRBV5-1|TRBJ2-7|-|TRBD1
TGCGCCAGCAGCTCTGGACAGGTTCCTAACGAGCAGTACTTC
CASSSGQVPNEQYF
>TRBV11-2|TRBJ2-5|-|-
TGTGCCAGCAGCCAGGGTCCTAATGGAGAGACCCAGTACTTC
CASSQGPNGETQYF
>TRBV5-1|TRBJ2-2|-|-
TGCGCCAGCAGCTTTCGGGGGACCACGAACACCGGGGAGCTGTTTTTT
CASSFRGTTNTGELFF
>TRBV5-1|TRBJ1-3|-|TRBD1
TGCGCCAGCAGCGGAACAGGGGCCTTCTCTGGAAACACCATATATTTT
CASSGTGAFSGNTIYF